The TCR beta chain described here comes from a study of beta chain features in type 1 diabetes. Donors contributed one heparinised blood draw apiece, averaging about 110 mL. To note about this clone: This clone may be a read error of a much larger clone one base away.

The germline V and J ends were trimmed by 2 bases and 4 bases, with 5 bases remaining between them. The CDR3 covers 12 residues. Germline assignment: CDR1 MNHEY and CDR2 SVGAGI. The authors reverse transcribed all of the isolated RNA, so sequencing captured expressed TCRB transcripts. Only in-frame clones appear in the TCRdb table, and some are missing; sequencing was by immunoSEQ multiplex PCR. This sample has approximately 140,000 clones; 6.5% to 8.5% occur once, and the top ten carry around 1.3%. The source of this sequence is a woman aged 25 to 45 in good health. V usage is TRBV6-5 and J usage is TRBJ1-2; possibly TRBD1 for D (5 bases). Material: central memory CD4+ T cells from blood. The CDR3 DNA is TGTGCCAGCAGTTACGACAGCTATGGCTACACCTTC. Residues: CASSYDSYGYTF.